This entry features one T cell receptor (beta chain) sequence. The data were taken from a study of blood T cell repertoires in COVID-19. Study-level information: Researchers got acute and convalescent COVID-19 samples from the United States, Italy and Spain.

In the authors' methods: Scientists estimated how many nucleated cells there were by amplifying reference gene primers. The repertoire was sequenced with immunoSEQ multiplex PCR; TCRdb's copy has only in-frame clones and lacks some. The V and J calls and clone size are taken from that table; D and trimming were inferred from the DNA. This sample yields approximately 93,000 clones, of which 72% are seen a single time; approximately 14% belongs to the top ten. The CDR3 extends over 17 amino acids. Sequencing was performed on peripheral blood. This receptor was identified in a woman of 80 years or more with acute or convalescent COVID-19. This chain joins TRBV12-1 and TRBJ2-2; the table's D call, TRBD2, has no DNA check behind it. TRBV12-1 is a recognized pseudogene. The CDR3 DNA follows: TGTGCCAGCAGCCATAATGGGAAGCGGGGGTCAGCCGGGGAGCTGTTTTTT. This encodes CASSHNGKRGSAGELFF.